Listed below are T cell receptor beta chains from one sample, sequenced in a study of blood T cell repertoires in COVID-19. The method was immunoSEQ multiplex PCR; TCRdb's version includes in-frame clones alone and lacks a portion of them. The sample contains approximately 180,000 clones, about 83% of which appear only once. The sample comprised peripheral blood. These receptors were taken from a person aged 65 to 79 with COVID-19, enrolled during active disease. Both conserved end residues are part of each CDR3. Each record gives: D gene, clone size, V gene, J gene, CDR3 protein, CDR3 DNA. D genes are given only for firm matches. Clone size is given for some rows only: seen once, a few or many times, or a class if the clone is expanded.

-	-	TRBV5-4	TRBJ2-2	CASSPATARTGELFF	TGTGCCAGCAGCCCAGCGACAGCAAGGACCGGGGAGCTGTTTTTT
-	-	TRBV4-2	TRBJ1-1	CASSPTGRANTEAFF	TGTGCCAGCAGCCCGACCGGGCGGGCGAACACTGAAGCTTTCTTT
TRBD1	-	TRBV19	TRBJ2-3	CASSSTGDTQYF	TGTGCCAGTAGCTCGACAGGGGATACGCAGTATTTT
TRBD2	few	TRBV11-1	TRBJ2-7	CASSLGGSTYEQYF	TGTGCCAGCAGCTTAGGCGGGAGCACCTACGAGCAGTACTTC
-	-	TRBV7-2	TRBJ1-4	CASSTGTTNEKLFF	TGTGCCAGCAGCACAGGTACAACTAATGAAAAACTGTTTTTT
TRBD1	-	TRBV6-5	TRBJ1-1	CASKLGQIGTEAFF	TGTGCCAGCAAACTGGGACAGATCGGCACTGAAGCTTTCTTT
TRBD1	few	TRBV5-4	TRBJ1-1	CASSLSQGQGEAFF	TGTGCCAGCAGCTTGAGTCAGGGACAGGGGGAAGCTTTCTTT
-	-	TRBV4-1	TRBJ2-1	CASSDRGGDYNEQFF	TGCGCCAGCAGCGACAGGGGAGGGGACTACAATGAGCAGTTCTTC
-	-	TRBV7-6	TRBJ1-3	CASSSSTGPGNTIYF	TGTGCCAGCAGCTCATCAACAGGACCTGGAAACACCATATATTTT
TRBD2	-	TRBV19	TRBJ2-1	CASSSGGSKGSEQFF	TGTGCCAGTAGTAGCGGGGGGTCCAAGGGCAGTGAGCAGTTCTTC
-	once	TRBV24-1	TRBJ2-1	CATSEGDTSLFF	TGTGCCACCAGTGAGGGGGACACCAGTCTGTTCTTC
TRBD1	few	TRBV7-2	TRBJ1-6	CASSPQGGDNSPLHF	TGTGCCAGCAGCCCACAGGGGGGGGATAATTCACCCCTCCACTTT
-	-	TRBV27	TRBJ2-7	CASRPVRGSISEQYF	TGTGCCAGCAGACCTGTTCGCGGGTCCATTAGCGAGCAGTACTTC
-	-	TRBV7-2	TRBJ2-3	CASSLGLRTDTQYF	TGTGCCAGCAGCTTAGGCCTACGCACAGATACGCAGTATTTT
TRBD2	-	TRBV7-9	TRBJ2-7	CASSLALGLGTTYEQYF	TGTGCCAGCAGCTTAGCGCTAGGACTAGGAACCACCTACGAGCAGTACTTC
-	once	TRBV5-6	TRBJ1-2	CASSFGSAHGYTF	TGTGCCAGCAGCTTCGGGTCAGCCCATGGCTACACCTTC
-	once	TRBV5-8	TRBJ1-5	CASRITKQSIQPQHF	TGTGCCAGCAGAATAACAAAACAGAGTATCCAGCCCCAGCATTTT
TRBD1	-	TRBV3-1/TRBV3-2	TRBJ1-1	CASSPRDRLNTEAFF	TGTGCCAGCAGCCCCCGGGACAGATTGAACACTGAAGCTTTCTTT
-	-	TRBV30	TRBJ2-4	CAWSDGAKNIQYF	TGTGCCTGGAGTGACGGGGCCAAAAACATTCAGTACTTC
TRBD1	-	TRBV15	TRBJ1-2	CATSRDPGQGYGYTF	TGTGCCACCAGCAGAGACCCCGGACAGGGTTATGGCTACACCTTC
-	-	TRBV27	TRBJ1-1	CASSFLSARGAGEAFF	TGTGCCAGCAGTTTTTTATCGGCCCGGGGGGCCGGTGAAGCTTTCTTT
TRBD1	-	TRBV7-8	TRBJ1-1	CASSFGRDSRAFF	TGTGCCAGCAGCTTCGGGCGGGACAGCCGTGCTTTCTTT
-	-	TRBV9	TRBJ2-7	CASSVDTGIYEQYF	TGTGCCAGCAGCGTAGATACAGGGATCTACGAGCAGTACTTC
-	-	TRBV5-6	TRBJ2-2	CASSLTPQRGELFF	TGTGCCAGCAGCTTGACACCACAAAGAGGGGAGCTGTTTTTT
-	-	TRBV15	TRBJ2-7	CATSRDRSRAYEQYF	TGTGCCACCAGCAGAGATCGGAGCCGGGCCTACGAGCAGTACTTC
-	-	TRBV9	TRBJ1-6	CASSVGGSGSPLHF	TGTGCCAGCAGCGTAGGAGGGAGTGGTTCACCCCTCCACTTT
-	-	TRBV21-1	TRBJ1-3	CASSKTGTGNTIYF	TGTGCCAGCAGCAAGACAGGGACTGGAAACACCATATATTTT
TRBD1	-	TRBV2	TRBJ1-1	CASATGDSSFSEAFF	TGTGCCAGCGCGACAGGGGACAGCTCTTTCTCTGAAGCTTTCTTT
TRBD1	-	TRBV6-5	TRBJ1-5	CASSIDRGSNQPQHF	TGTGCCAGCAGTATCGACAGGGGTAGCAATCAGCCCCAGCATTTT
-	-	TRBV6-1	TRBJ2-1	CASSESLSVYNEQFF	TGTGCCAGCAGTGAGTCGCTAAGCGTCTACAATGAGCAGTTCTTC
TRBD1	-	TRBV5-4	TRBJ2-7	CASSSGTAYEQYF	TGTGCCAGCAGTTCCGGGACAGCCTACGAGCAGTACTTC
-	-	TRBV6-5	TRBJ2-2	CASNPREKGGELFF	TGTGCCAGCAATCCCCGGGAGAAGGGCGGGGAGCTGTTTTTT
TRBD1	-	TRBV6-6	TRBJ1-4	CASSQTGPLYPTHEKLFF	TGTGCCAGCAGTCAGACAGGGCCCTTATATCCCACCCATGAAAAACTGTTTTTT
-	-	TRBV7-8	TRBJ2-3	CASGLGRTDTQYF	TGTGCCAGCGGCTTAGGGCGCACAGATACGCAGTATTTT
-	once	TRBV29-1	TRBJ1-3	CSVVGQGNTIYF	TGCAGCGTTGTCGGGCAGGGTAACACCATATATTTT
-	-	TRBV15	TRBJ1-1	CATSRGQGRSEAFF	TGTGCCACCAGCAGAGGGCAGGGTAGGAGTGAAGCTTTCTTT
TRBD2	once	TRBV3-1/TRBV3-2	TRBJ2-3	CASSQDLLQGSISGGFTDTQYF	TGTGCCAGCAGCCAAGATCTCCTCCAGGGGTCGATTAGCGGGGGGTTTACAGATACGCAGTATTTT
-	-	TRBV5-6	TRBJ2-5	CASSLPGEETQYF	TGTGCCAGCAGCTTGCCAGGGGAAGAGACCCAGTACTTC
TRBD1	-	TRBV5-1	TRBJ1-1	CASSLARQGKGDTEAFF	TGCGCCAGCAGCTTGGCAAGACAGGGGAAGGGGGACACTGAAGCTTTCTTT
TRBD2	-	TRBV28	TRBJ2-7	CASSFSGRPGRTEQYF	TGTGCCAGCAGTTTTAGCGGGAGGCCGGGTAGGACCGAGCAGTACTTC
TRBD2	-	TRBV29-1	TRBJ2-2	CSVDLLLTTGSRTSGTGGELFF	TGCAGCGTTGATCTCCTCCTTACGACAGGGTCGAGGACTAGCGGGACCGGCGGGGAGCTGTTTTTT
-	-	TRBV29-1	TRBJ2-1	CSVEDPRGLRREFF	TGCAGCGTTGAAGACCCCCGCGGACTAAGGAGGGAGTTCTTC
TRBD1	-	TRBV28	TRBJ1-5	CASSLTGVGQPQHF	TGTGCCAGCAGTTTGACAGGGGTGGGTCAGCCCCAGCATTTT
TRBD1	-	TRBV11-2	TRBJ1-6	CASSLGQGEGITLHF	TGTGCCAGCAGCTTAGGCCAGGGGGAAGGAATAACCCTCCACTTT
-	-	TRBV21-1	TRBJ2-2	CASSKARRGGAFNTGELFF	TGTGCCAGCAGCAAAGCGCGGCGCGGGGGGGCATTTAACACCGGGGAGCTGTTTTTT
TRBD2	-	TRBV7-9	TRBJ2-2	CASTNFLAGDGELFF	TGTGCCAGCACCAACTTCCTAGCGGGGGACGGGGAGCTGTTTTTT
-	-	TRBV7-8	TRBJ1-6	CASSLDGGYSRDNSPLHF	TGTGCCAGCAGCTTAGACGGCGGATATTCGAGGGATAATTCACCCCTCCACTTT
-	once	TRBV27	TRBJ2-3	CASSHSPRGSTDTQYF	TGTGCCAGCAGTCACAGCCCCAGGGGTAGCACAGATACGCAGTATTTT
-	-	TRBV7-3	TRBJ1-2	CASSQQAGVEGHYGYTF	TGTGCCAGCAGCCAACAAGCGGGGGTGGAGGGTCACTATGGCTACACCTTC
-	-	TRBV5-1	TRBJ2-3	CASGRGPSTDTQYF	TGCGCCAGCGGGCGGGGCCCTAGCACAGATACGCAGTATTTT
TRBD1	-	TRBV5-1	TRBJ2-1	CASSIQGAQYNEQFF	TGCGCCAGCAGCATACAGGGGGCGCAGTACAATGAGCAGTTCTTC
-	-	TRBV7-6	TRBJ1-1	CASSLLSGRKNTEAFF	TGTGCCAGCAGCTTACTCTCTGGCAGAAAGAACACTGAAGCTTTCTTT
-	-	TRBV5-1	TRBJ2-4	CASSDGGTKNIQYF	TGCGCCAGCAGCGACGGGGGTACGAAAAACATTCAGTACTTC
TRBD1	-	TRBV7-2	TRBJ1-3	CASSSTGGPSGNTIYF	TGTGCCAGCAGCAGTACAGGGGGTCCCTCTGGAAACACCATATATTTT
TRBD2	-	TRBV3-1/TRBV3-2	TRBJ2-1	CASSQEGLAGVFEQFF	TGTGCCAGCAGCCAAGAGGGGCTAGCGGGGGTGTTTGAGCAGTTCTTC
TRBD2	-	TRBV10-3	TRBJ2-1	CAISESGRGASGMNYNEQFF	TGTGCCATCAGTGAGTCGGGCAGGGGGGCTAGCGGGATGAACTACAATGAGCAGTTCTTC
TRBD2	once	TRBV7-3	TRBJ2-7	CASSGSSGTKYEQYF	TGTGCCAGCAGCGGTTCAAGCGGGACTAAATACGAGCAGTACTTC
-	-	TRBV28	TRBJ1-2	CASSLGQSYGYTF	TGTGCCAGCAGTTTGGGCCAGAGCTATGGCTACACCTTC
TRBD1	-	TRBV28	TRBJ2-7	CASSLRQGSYEQYF	TGTGCCAGCAGTTTACGACAGGGGTCCTACGAGCAGTACTTC
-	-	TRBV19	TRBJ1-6	CASSIGHESYNSPLHF	TGTGCCAGTAGTATCGGACACGAGTCCTATAATTCACCCCTCCACTTT